This T cell receptor (beta chain) was documented in a study of T cells in Graves' hyperthyroidism and ophthalmopathy (dated by TCRdb to about 2019). About the investigation overall: Peripheral blood samples were taken at initial diagnosis, before any treatment was given. TCR V-J signatures able to tell the groups apart were searched for in a discovery cohort of 100 or so patients, of whom about 40 had Graves' ophthalmopathy and some 60 had stable Graves' hyperthyroidism. An independent validation cohort of 18 to 20 hyperthyroidism patients and approximately 17 patients who later progressed to ophthalmopathy tested prospective prediction of ophthalmopathy. For training and testing, the approximately 92 patients in the discovery cohort were randomly divided in a 7:3 ratio. In addition, the study compared T-cell repertoires in thyroid tissue and in blood from several Graves' hyperthyroidism patients. Following sampling, methimazole starting at 30 mg daily was given to hyperthyroidism patients, and high-dose intravenous methylprednisolone was given to ophthalmopathy patients. The paper describes TCR Vbeta CDR3 sequencing of roughly 130 peripheral blood samples, made up of 43 ophthalmopathy patients, roughly 80 hyperthyroidism patients and 17 progressor patients. What the study reported, not specific to this receptor: Ophthalmopathy was separated from stable hyperthyroidism by a 13 V-J signature model, with 85% to 90% sensitivity and approximately 81% specificity obtained in cross-validation and 80%/75% obtained in testing. Blood samples also contained most of the expanded thyroid clonotypes (frequency above 0.001), which suggests that blood repertoires may reflect thyroid immune responses. Sample size was not statistically predetermined, and blinding of investigators to group allocation was not performed. During validation, the model predicted progression to ophthalmopathy a median of about 6.3 months ahead of onset, with more than 55% sensitivity and roughly 72% specificity.

Amplification of TCR beta CDR3 regions was carried out from RNA transcripts. A first-round RT-PCR of the TCR CDR3 used the HTBI primer set with the Qiagen OneStep RT-PCR kit. Libraries were constructed in a second round of multiplex PCR, after which size selection and purification were performed. The libraries were sequenced on an Illumina HiSeq2000 using paired-end 100 bp reads. The published analysis was carried out like this. SOAPnuke was used to process the raw data, throwing out any read that contained adapters or uncalled bases, had a mean Phred below 15, or lacked an exact constant-primer or identifier match. COPE v1.2.5 was used to merge high-quality paired reads, and clonotypes were defined as unique nucleotide sequences. MiTCR v1.1 was used to align the clonotypes against IMGT TRBV, TRBD and TRBJ reference segments. Only V-J combinations with frequency above 0.0001, covering about 99% of repertoires, were analysed. The TCS score was defined as F50 (clonal expansion) divided by E x V (chaos), with BLOSUM62-based TCRdist calculated between CDR3 peptides within each V-J. Welch's t-statistics and random forest reduced approximately 520 V-J features to roughly 13, which were used in a naive Bayes classifier (R e1071). The public reads were reprocessed in TCRdb via fastp at Q25 and MiXCR, keeping in-frame beta chains. CDR3 protein sequences are deduplicated, and each keeps its most common genes and DNA. TCRdb, not the original authors, processed these V and J calls. This sample gives around 690,000 distinct CDR3 sequences in total; approximately 15% of them show up just once. The ten biggest clones cover 15% to 19% of the sample.

Spanning cysteine to phenylalanine, the CDR3 consists of 14 amino acids. Only the CDR3 DNA is retained, 42 bases long and in frame from the first base. At the junction V is shortened by 3 bases and J by 3 bases, with 12 bases in between. The germline V gene yields KGHSH for CDR1 and LQKENI for CDR2. This clonotype was seen many times. This receptor's antigen is unknown. No per-base quality is available; no much larger clone lies one base away. Stable Graves' hyperthyroidism was defined as no progression to ophthalmopathy during 18 months of follow-up. Hyperthyroidism patients were aged 18 to 65 years and newly diagnosed, with disease duration of less than 2 months. The study excluded patients with uncontrolled infections, other autoimmune diseases, pregnancy or lactation. Diagnoses were established on the basis of clinical symptoms, serum thyroxine and TRAb, thyroid ultrasound, and orbital computed tomography. PBMCs were separated from approximately 9.9 ml of fresh peripheral blood using Ficoll-Paque density gradient centrifugation. Total RNA was extracted with Trizol reagent, and quality was checked on an Agilent 2100 Bioanalyzer.

The chain couples TRBV18 to TRBJ2-7, with the D gene not confidently named. The origin of this receptor is a man between 45 and 60 years old with Graves' hyperthyroidism. Sequencing was done on a sample of blood. CDR3 region: CASSPDGSLYEQYF. The bases read TGTGCCAGCTCACCGGACGGGTCCCTCTACGAGCAGTACTTC. Joined to the reference TRBV18 and TRBJ2-7 proteins, this CDR3 gives the full variable domain: NAGVMQNPRHLVRRRGQEARLRCSPMKGHSHVYWYRQLPEEGLKFMVYLQKENIIDESGMPKERFSAEFPKEGPSILRIQQVVRGDSAAYFCASSPDGSLYEQYFGPGTRLTVT.